Listed below are T cell receptor beta chains from one sample, sequenced in a study of blood T cell repertoires in COVID-19. Assay used: immunoSEQ multiplex PCR; TCRdb lists only in-frame clones, some missing. The table has roughly 300,000 clones, roughly 87% seen once. The sequencing input was PBMCs or T cells enriched from blood (not recorded which). The source is a woman younger than 45 who had recovered from COVID-19. The CDR3 runs from the conserved cysteine through the conserved F or W. Each record gives: V gene, J gene, D gene, clone size, CDR3 protein, CDR3 DNA. The D gene is left open where the match is weak. The size field is filled for only some rows; it gives once, few, many or a size class.

>TRBV7-9|TRBJ1-2|-|-
CASSLAATGGITNYGYTF
TGTGCCAGCAGCTTAGCGGCGACTGGGGGGATAACTAACTATGGCTACACCTTC
>TRBV6-5|TRBJ1-5|TRBD1|once
CASSRGTQGGPQHF
TGTGCCAGCAGCCGAGGGACCCAGGGGGGGCCCCAGCATTTT
>TRBV7-9|TRBJ2-7|-|-
CASSSTSRGSPYEQYF
TGTGCCAGCAGCTCGACCTCGAGAGGGAGCCCCTACGAGCAGTACTTC
>TRBV5-4|TRBJ2-4|-|-
CASSAKPGAKNIQYF
TGTGCCAGCAGCGCAAAACCGGGAGCCAAAAACATTCAGTACTTC
>TRBV7-2|TRBJ1-6|TRBD1|-
CASSGSRTGTYNSPLHF
TGTGCCAGCAGCGGTTCTCGGACAGGGACGTATAATTCACCCCTCCACTTT
>TRBV4-1|TRBJ1-1|-|few
CASSREIRSEAFF
TGCGCCAGCAGCCGAGAAATTAGATCTGAAGCTTTCTTT
>TRBV19|TRBJ2-7|-|few
CASSGPAGYEQYF
TGTGCCAGTAGTGGACCGGCGGGCTACGAGCAGTACTTC
>TRBV19|TRBJ1-2|-|-
CASTDRLANYGYTF
TGTGCCAGTACCGACAGGCTAGCTAACTATGGCTACACCTTC
>TRBV27|TRBJ1-1|-|-
CASRAETVNTEAFF
TGTGCCAGCAGAGCGGAGACGGTGAACACTGAAGCTTTCTTT
>TRBV5-1|TRBJ2-1|TRBD2|once
CASSLVAGVSYNEQFF
TGCGCCAGCAGCTTGGTAGCGGGGGTCTCCTACAATGAGCAGTTCTTC
>TRBV28|TRBJ2-3|-|-
CASSWTDLNTQYF
TGTGCCAGCAGCTGGACAGACCTGAATACGCAGTATTTT
>TRBV11-2|TRBJ1-3|TRBD1|-
CASTFGTGAGNTIYF
TGTGCCAGCACCTTTGGGACAGGGGCTGGAAACACCATATATTTT
>TRBV28|TRBJ2-7|TRBD1|-
CASGLDRGYEQYF
TGTGCCAGCGGACTGGACAGGGGGTACGAGCAGTACTTC
>TRBV7-2|TRBJ1-2|-|-
CASSLAITEYGYTF
TGTGCCAGCAGCTTAGCCATAACGGAGTACGGCTACACCTTC
>TRBV5-1|TRBJ1-1|TRBD1|-
CASSFRQGSTEAFF
TGCGCCAGCAGCTTCCGACAGGGGTCCACTGAAGCTTTCTTT
>TRBV2|TRBJ2-3|TRBD2|-
CASNSGGSTDTQYF
TGTGCCAGCAACAGCGGGGGCAGCACAGATACGCAGTATTTT
>TRBV15|TRBJ2-1|-|-
CATSRDRRNNEQFF
TGTGCCACCAGCAGAGATAGGAGAAACAATGAGCAGTTCTTC
>TRBV6-5|TRBJ1-4|-|-
CATGRSGGGNEKLFF
TGTGCCACGGGGAGGTCGGGAGGGGGAAATGAAAAACTGTTTTTT
>TRBV7-9|TRBJ1-6|TRBD1|-
CASSPGTATVNSPLHF
TGTGCCAGCAGCCCTGGGACAGCCACGGTAAATTCACCCCTCCACTTT
>TRBV7-2|TRBJ1-2|-|-
CASSSTVGARNYGYTF
TGTGCCAGCAGCTCCACAGTGGGGGCGCGAAACTATGGCTACACCTTC
>TRBV4-1|TRBJ2-7|TRBD1|-
CASSIQGANEQYF
TGCGCCAGCAGCATACAGGGGGCCAACGAGCAGTACTTC
>TRBV10-3|TRBJ2-5|-|-
CAISDSPGETQYF
TGTGCCATCAGTGATTCCCCGGGTGAGACCCAGTACTTC
>TRBV5-1|TRBJ1-2|-|-
CASSPAGNFPNYGYTF
TGCGCCAGCAGCCCGGCGGGTAACTTCCCAAACTATGGCTACACCTTC
>TRBV7-2|TRBJ2-2|-|-
CASSLLNRGNTGELFF
TGTGCCAGCAGCTTACTAAACCGGGGGAACACCGGGGAGCTGTTTTTT
>TRBV2|TRBJ1-4|TRBD1|-
CASRGQGQATNEKLFF
TGTGCCAGCAGGGGACAGGGGCAGGCAACTAATGAAAAACTGTTTTTT
>TRBV7-2|TRBJ2-3|TRBD2|once
CASSLKAGGLTTDTQYF
TGTGCCAGCAGCTTAAAAGCGGGGGGGCTAACCACAGATACGCAGTATTTT
>TRBV28|TRBJ1-2|TRBD1|-
CASSYVAGTVYGYTF
TGTGCCAGCAGTTACGTCGCCGGGACAGTGTATGGCTACACCTTC
>TRBV27|TRBJ1-2|-|-
CASRRQVVGGGYTF
TGTGCCAGTAGAAGACAGGTGGTAGGGGGTGGCTACACCTTC
>TRBV24-1|TRBJ1-5|-|-
CATSASSHSNQPQHF
TGTGCCACCTCTGCCTCTTCACACAGCAATCAGCCCCAGCATTTT
>TRBV28|TRBJ1-4|TRBD1|once
CASSHRGGGTRGKLFF
TGTGCCAGCAGTCACAGGGGGGGAGGGACCCGAGGGAAACTGTTTTTT
>TRBV19|TRBJ1-6|-|-
CASRQVGSSYNSPLHF
TGTGCCAGTAGACAAGTCGGGAGCTCCTATAATTCACCCCTCCACTTT
>TRBV9|TRBJ2-5|TRBD2|-
CASSALAGLQETQYF
TGTGCCAGCAGCGCACTAGCGGGTCTTCAAGAGACCCAGTACTTC
>TRBV10-2|TRBJ2-7|TRBD1|-
CASSAGGQGGSYEQYF
TGCGCCAGCAGTGCGGGGGGACAGGGAGGTTCCTACGAGCAGTACTTC
>TRBV9|TRBJ1-1|-|once
CASSKDRNTEAFF
TGTGCCAGCAGCAAAGACAGGAACACTGAAGCTTTCTTT
>TRBV20-1|TRBJ1-6|TRBD1|-
CSASDPQGASYNSPLHF
TGCAGTGCTAGTGACCCACAGGGGGCGAGTTATAATTCACCCCTCCACTTT
>TRBV27|TRBJ2-5|-|-
CASSSDSQETQYF
TGTGCCAGCAGTTCCGACAGCCAAGAGACCCAGTACTTC
>TRBV4-1|TRBJ2-1|-|-
CASSQDVRGHEQFF
TGCGCCAGCAGCCAAGATGTCAGGGGCCATGAGCAGTTCTTC
>TRBV19|TRBJ1-1|-|-
CASSPARFTGAEAFF
TGTGCCAGTAGTCCTGCTCGGTTTACGGGGGCTGAAGCTTTCTTT
>TRBV11-2|TRBJ2-1|TRBD2|-
CASRGTNKYNEQFF
TGTGCCAGCAGAGGGACTAACAAGTACAATGAGCAGTTCTTC
>TRBV27|TRBJ2-4|-|-
CASSSGGKNIQYF
TGTGCCAGCAGTTCCGGCGGCAAAAACATTCAGTACTTC